This T cell receptor (beta chain) was retrieved from a study of read filtering for tumor transcriptome and immune sequencing. A word on this clonotype: Since no conserved phenylalanine or tryptophan closes the CDR3, a read error is the likely cause.

V trimming: 0 bases; J trimming: 0 bases; junction bases outside the gene matches: 11. This CDR3 contains 19 residues. Germline V gene lookup returns CDR1 MGHRA and CDR2 YSYEKL. This library used around 400 ng RNA and molecular barcoded adaptors spanning alpha/delta and beta/gamma chains. TCRdb passed the reads through MiXCR, listing each CDR3 protein once. Among 60,000 to 75,000 distinct CDR3 sequences, approximately 18% were seen once, and the ten largest hold about a tenth. The clonotype was recovered from a donor aged 40 or older with multiple myeloma. The chain couples TRBV4-1 to TRBJ1-3, with 7 bases identical to TRBD1. Material: a population of CD138-negative cells sorted from bone marrow. This CDR3 is CASSQEWDPGQYSGNTIYL. CDR3 sequence (DNA): TGCGCCAGCAGCCAAGAATGGGATCCGGGACAGTACTCTGGAAACACCATATATCTT.